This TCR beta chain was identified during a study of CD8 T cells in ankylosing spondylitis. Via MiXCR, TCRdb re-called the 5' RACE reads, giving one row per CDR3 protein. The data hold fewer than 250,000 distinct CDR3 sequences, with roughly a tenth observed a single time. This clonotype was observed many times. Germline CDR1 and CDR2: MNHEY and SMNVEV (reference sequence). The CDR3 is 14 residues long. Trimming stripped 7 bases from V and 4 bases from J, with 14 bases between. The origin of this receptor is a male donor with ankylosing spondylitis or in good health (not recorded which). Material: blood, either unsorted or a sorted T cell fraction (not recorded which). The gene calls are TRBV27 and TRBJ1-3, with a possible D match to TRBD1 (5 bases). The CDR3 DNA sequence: TGTGCCAGCATTCAAGGGGCGGCGGGAAACACCATATATTTT. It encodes CASIQGAAGNTIYF.